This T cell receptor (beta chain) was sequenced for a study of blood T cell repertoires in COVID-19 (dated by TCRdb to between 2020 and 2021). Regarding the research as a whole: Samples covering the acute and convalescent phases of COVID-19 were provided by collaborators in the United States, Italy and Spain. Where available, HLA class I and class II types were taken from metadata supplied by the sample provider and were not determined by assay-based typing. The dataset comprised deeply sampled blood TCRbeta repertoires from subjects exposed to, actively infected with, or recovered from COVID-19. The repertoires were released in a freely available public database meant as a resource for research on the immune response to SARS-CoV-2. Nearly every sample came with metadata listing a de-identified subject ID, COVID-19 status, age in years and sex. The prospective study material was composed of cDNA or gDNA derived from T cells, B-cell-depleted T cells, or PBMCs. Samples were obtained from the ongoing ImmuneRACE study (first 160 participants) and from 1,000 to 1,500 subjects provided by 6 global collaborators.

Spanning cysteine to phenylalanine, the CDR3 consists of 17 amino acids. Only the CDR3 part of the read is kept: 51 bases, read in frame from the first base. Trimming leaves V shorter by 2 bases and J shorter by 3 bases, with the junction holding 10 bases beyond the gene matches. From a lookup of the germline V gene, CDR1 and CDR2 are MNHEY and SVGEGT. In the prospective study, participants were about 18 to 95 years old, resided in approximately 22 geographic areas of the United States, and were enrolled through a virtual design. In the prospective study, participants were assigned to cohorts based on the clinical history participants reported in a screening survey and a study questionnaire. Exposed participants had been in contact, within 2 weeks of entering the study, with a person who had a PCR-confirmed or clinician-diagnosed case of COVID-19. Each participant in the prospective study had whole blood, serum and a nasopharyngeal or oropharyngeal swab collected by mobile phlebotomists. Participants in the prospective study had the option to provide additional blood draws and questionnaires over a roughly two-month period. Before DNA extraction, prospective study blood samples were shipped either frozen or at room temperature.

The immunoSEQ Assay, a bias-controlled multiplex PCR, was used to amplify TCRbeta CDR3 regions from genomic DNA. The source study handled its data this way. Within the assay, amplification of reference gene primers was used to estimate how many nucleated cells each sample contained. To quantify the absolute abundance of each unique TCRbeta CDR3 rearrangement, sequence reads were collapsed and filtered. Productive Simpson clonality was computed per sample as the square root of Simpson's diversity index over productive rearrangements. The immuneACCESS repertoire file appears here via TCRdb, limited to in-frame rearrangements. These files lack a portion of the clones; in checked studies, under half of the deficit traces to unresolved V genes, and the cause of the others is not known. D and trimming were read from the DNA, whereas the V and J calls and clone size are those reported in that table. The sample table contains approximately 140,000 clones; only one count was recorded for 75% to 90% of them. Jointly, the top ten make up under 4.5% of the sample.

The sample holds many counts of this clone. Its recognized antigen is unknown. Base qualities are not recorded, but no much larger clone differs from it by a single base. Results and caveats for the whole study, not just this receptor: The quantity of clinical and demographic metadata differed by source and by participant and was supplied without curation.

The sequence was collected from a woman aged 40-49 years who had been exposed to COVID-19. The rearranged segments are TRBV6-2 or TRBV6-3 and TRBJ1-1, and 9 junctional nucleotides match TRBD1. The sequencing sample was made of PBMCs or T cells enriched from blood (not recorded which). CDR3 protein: CASSYEIGTGSDTEAFF. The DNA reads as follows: TGTGCCAGCAGTTACGAAATAGGGACAGGGAGTGACACTGAAGCTTTCTTT.